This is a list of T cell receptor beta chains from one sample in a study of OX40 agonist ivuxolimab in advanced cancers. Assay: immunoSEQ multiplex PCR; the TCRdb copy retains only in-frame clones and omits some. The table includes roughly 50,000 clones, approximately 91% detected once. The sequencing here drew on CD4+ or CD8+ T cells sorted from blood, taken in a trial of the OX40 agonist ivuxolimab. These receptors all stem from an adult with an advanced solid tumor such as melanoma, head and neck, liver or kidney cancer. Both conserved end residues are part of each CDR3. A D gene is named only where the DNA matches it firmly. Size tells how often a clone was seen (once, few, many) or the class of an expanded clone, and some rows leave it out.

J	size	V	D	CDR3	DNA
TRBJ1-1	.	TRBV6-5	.	CASSYSRGQNSGAFF	TGTGCCAGCAGTTACTCGAGGGGCCAGAATTCTGGAGCTTTCTTT
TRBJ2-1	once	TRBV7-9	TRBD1	CASSSPRDRDNEQFF	TGTGCCAGCAGCTCCCCCCGGGACAGGGACAATGAGCAGTTCTTC
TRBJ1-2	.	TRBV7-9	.	CASSVDRRYGYTF	TGTGCCAGCAGCGTGGACAGACGCTATGGCTACACCTTC
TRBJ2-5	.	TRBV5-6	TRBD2	CASSLIRLAGGIGAQYF	TGTGCCAGCAGCTTGATAAGACTAGCGGGCGGGATCGGTGCCCAGTACTTC
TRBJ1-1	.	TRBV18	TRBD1	CASSRGQSEAFF	TGTGCCAGCTCACGGGGACAGAGTGAAGCTTTCTTT
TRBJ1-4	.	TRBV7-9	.	CASSLAGLGEKLFF	TGTGCCAGCAGCTTAGCTGGATTGGGGGAAAAACTGTTTTTT
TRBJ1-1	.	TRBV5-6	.	CASSSRLTRRNTEAFF	TGTGCCAGCAGCTCGCGCTTGACACGGAGAAACACTGAAGCTTTCTTT
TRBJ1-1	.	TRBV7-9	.	CASSPTGVREAFF	TGTGCCAGCAGCCCAACCGGGGTAAGAGAAGCTTTCTTT
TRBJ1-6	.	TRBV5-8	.	CASSQGLGSYNSPLHF	TGTGCCAGCAGCCAAGGGCTCGGCTCCTATAATTCACCCCTCCACTTT
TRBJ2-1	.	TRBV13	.	CASSLGRGGNYNEQFF	TGTGCCAGCAGCTTAGGCCGTGGAGGGAACTACAATGAGCAGTTCTTC
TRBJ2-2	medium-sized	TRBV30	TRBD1	CAWSAPGQHTGELFF	TGTGCCTGGTCTGCCCCGGGACAGCACACCGGGGAGCTGTTTTTT
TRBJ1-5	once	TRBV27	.	CASSLAGVNQPQHF	TGTGCCAGCAGTTTAGCAGGGGTCAATCAGCCCCAGCATTTT
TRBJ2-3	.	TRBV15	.	CATSAFDEGTDTQYF	TGTGCCACCAGCGCGTTTGACGAGGGCACAGATACGCAGTATTTT
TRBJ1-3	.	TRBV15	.	CATSRDLSVSGNTIYF	TGTGCCACCAGCAGAGATCTATCGGTCTCTGGAAACACCATATATTTT
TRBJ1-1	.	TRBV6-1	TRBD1	CASRDRGLNGEAFF	TGTGCCAGCAGAGACAGGGGGTTAAATGGCGAAGCTTTCTTT
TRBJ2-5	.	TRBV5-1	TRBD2	CASSYSGETQYF	TGCGCCAGCAGCTATAGCGGGGAGACCCAGTACTTC
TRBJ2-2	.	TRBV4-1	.	CASSQEDKTGELFF	TGCGCCAGCAGCCAAGAGGACAAGACCGGGGAGCTGTTTTTT
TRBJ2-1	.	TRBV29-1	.	CSFVGQIYNEQFF	TGCAGCTTTGTTGGACAGATCTACAATGAGCAGTTCTTC
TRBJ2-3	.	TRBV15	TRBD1	CATSQKGQGQDTQYF	TGTGCCACCAGCCAAAAGGGACAGGGGCAAGATACGCAGTATTTT
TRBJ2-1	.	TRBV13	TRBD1	CASSPRTGVVEQFF	TGTGCCAGCAGCCCCCGGACAGGGGTGGTTGAGCAGTTCTTC
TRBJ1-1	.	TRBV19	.	CASSPKGGVDTEAFF	TGTGCCAGTAGTCCTAAGGGAGGGGTGGACACTGAAGCTTTCTTT
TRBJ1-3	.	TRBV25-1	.	CASSESLPSDTIYF	TGTGCCAGCAGTGAATCCCTGCCCTCCGACACCATATATTTT
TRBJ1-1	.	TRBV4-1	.	CASSQDIAGLGYGTEAFF	TGCGCCAGCAGCCAAGATATCGCAGGGTTAGGTTATGGCACTGAAGCTTTCTTT
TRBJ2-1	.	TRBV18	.	CASSPPPGTNEQFF	TGTGCCAGCTCACCACCCCCAGGGACCAATGAGCAGTTCTTC
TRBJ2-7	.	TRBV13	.	CASGVERAEGYYEQYF	TGTGCCAGCGGGGTCGAGAGGGCGGAGGGATACTACGAGCAGTACTTC
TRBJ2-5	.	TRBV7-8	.	CASSLEVGETQYF	TGTGCCAGCAGCTTAGAGGTCGGAGAGACCCAGTACTTC
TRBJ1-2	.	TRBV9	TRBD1	CASSPIGQGPGYTF	TGTGCCAGCAGCCCCATCGGACAGGGTCCTGGCTACACCTTC
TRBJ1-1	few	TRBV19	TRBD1	CASSMGGQGTEAFF	TGTGCCAGTAGTATGGGAGGACAGGGTACGGAAGCTTTCTTT
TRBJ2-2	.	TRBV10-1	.	CAKIGYRDNTGELFF	TGCGCCAAAATAGGATATAGGGATAACACCGGGGAGCTGTTTTTT
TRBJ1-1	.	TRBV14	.	CASSRIHGLMNTEAFF	TGTGCCAGCAGCCGAATACATGGGCTCATGAACACTGAAGCTTTCTTT
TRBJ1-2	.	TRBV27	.	CASSSVLNSYGYTF	TGTGCCAGCAGTTCAGTGTTAAACAGTTATGGCTACACCTTC
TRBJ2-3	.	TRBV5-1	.	CASSFFDSSSTDTQYF	TGCGCCAGCAGCTTTTTCGACAGCTCTAGCACAGATACGCAGTATTTT
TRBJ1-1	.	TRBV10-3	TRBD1	CAISSDRATTEAFF	TGTGCCATCAGTTCGGACAGGGCAACGACTGAAGCTTTCTTT
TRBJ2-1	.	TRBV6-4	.	CASSEGESSYNEQFF	TGTGCCAGCAGTGAGGGGGAGAGCTCCTACAATGAGCAGTTCTTC
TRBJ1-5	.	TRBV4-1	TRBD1	CASSQGGTGAGQPQHF	TGCGCCAGCAGCCAAGGTGGGACAGGGGCTGGACAGCCCCAGCATTTT
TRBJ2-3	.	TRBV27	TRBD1	CASRHGTGVTDTQYF	TGTGCCAGCAGACACGGGACAGGGGTCACAGATACGCAGTATTTT
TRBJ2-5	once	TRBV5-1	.	CASSPVAPSEETQYF	TGCGCCAGCAGCCCAGTGGCGCCCAGCGAGGAGACCCAGTACTTC
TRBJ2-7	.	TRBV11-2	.	CASSLQNSYEQYF	TGTGCCAGCAGCTTACAGAACTCCTACGAGCAGTACTTC
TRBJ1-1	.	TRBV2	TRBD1	CASSPHQGALNTEAFF	TGTGCCAGCAGCCCGCACCAGGGGGCATTGAACACTGAAGCTTTCTTT
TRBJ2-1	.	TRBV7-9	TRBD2	CASSPGTSGGNEQFF	TGTGCCAGCAGTCCCGGGACTAGCGGGGGCAATGAGCAGTTCTTC
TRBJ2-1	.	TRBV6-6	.	CASSYLAGGSPFF	TGTGCCAGCAGTTACTTAGCCGGGGGAAGTCCGTTCTTC
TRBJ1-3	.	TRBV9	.	CASSEPMSSRNTIYF	TGTGCCAGCAGCGAGCCAATGTCCTCTAGAAACACCATATATTTT
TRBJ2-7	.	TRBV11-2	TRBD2	CASSLGSPREGSRQYF	TGTGCCAGCAGCTTAGGCTCCCCCCGGGAGGGTTCGAGGCAGTACTTC
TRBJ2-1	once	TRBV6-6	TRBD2	CASSFSGGAGNEQFF	TGTGCCAGCAGTTTCAGCGGGGGGGCGGGCAATGAGCAGTTCTTC
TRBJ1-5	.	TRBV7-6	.	CASSLAVGDLNMIGNQPQHF	TGTGCCAGCAGCTTAGCGGTGGGGGACCTAAACATGATCGGCAATCAGCCCCAGCATTTT
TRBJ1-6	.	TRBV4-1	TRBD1	CASSQEVQGTGSPLHF	TGCGCCAGCAGCCAAGAGGTACAGGGGACGGGATCACCCCTCCACTTT
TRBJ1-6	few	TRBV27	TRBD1	CASSWGQGYNSPLHF	TGTGCCAGCAGTTGGGGACAGGGGTATAATTCACCCCTCCACTTT
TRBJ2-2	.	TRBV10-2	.	CASGGPWGAGELFF	TGCGCCAGCGGTGGGCCTTGGGGCGCCGGGGAGCTGTTTTTT
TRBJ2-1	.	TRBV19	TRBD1	CASSLNRQGAPSYNEQFF	TGTGCCAGTAGCCTAAACAGACAGGGGGCACCCTCCTACAATGAGCAGTTCTTC
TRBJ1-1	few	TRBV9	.	CASSGSGTGNTEAFF	TGTGCCAGCAGCGGATCCGGGACTGGGAACACTGAAGCTTTCTTT
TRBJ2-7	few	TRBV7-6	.	CASSTSQGSEQYF	TGTGCCAGCAGCACTTCCCAGGGAAGCGAGCAGTACTTC
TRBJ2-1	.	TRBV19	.	CASSPEAGWDEQFF	TGTGCCAGTAGTCCCGAGGCGGGGTGGGATGAGCAGTTCTTC
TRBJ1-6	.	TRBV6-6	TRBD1	CASSPGTDNSPLHF	TGTGCCAGCAGCCCCGGGACAGACAATTCACCCCTCCACTTT
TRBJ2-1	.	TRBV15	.	CATSRQRSSYNEQFF	TGTGCCACCAGCAGGCAGCGGAGCTCCTACAATGAGCAGTTCTTC
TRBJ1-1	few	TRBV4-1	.	CASSPPDSLSFEAFF	TGCGCCAGCAGCCCTCCGGACAGCCTTTCGTTTGAAGCTTTCTTT
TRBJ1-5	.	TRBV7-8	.	CASSLGTQQSGVQHF	TGTGCCAGCAGCCTCGGGACACAGCAATCCGGGGTCCAGCATTTT
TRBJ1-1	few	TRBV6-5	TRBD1	CASSYSTGTGGTEAFF	TGTGCCAGCAGTTACTCAACCGGGACAGGGGGCACTGAAGCTTTCTTT
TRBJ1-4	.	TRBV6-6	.	CASSLRELEKLFF	TGTGCCAGCAGTCTCCGCGAACTGGAAAAACTGTTTTTT
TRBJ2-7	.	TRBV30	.	CARSENSYEQYF	TGTGCCCGGAGCGAGAACAGCTACGAGCAGTACTTC